This T cell receptor beta chain was recovered during a study of naive and memory T cell subsets. Study-wide findings and caveats: TCR abundance followed a power law differing between naive and memory subsets.

Germline V gene lookup returns CDR1 LNHDA and CDR2 SQIVND (reference sequence). The length of the CDR3 is 15 residues. V was trimmed by 2 bases and J by 0 bases, leaving 10 bases between them. Points on this clonotype: Its target is unknown.

The beta constant-region primer was an equimolar mix of two oligonucleotides covering TRBC1 and TRBC2. Ligated cDNA was amplified by four rounds of PCR with nested alpha and beta constant-region primers and SP2. Each CDR3 protein gets one entry after TCRdb re-called the UMI-ligation and nested PCR reads with MiXCR. Found here are 70,000 to 95,000 distinct CDR3 sequences, 6% to 7.5% of them singletons; the top ten hold roughly 1.5%. The J gene is TRBJ2-5, the V gene TRBV19; D is undetermined. This clonotype was sampled from a human donor in good health. The material sequenced was central memory CD4+ T cells from blood. In DNA, the CDR3 is TGTGCCAGTAGTATACAGACCTCGAACCAAGAGACCCAGTACTTC. Translating it yields CASSIQTSNQETQYF.